This TCR beta chain was observed in a study of shared clonotypes between healthy human individuals. Assay execution proceeded at the deep level. In the study's own analysis: Filtering of immunoSEQ junctional sequences could not match full-length read filtering. Produced via immunoSEQ multiplex PCR; TCRdb's table is partial and in-frame only. The DNA was the basis for D and trimming; V, J and clone size are from that table. The sample contains 2.5 million or so clones, around nine tenths of which appear only once. Material for sequencing was naive CD4+ T cells sorted from blood. Subset here: CD45RA+ positively selected. The sequence came from a man younger than 35 in good health.

The CDR3 reads CASSKDRVYEQYF. The CDR3 DNA sequence: TGTGCCAGCAGCAAGGACAGGGTCTACGAGCAGTACTTC. The rearrangement links TRBV28 to TRBJ2-7; TRBD1 agrees at 8 bases. The V segment lost 6 bases and the J segment 3 bases; nucleotides outside the gene matches: 4. CDR1 and CDR2 from the germline V gene are MDHEN and SYDVKM. CDR3 length: 13 amino acids.